This T cell receptor beta chain was obtained from a study of chemoradiotherapy in HPV16-positive cancers. About the research overall: Candidate HPV-specific clones and shared TCR motifs came from a couple of HPV16-positive patients. General study findings and limits: In HPV16-positive patients, HPV-responsive T-cell expansion tracked better recurrence-free survival.

Over chemoradiotherapy, repertoires were sampled more than once. Sequencing used immunoSEQ multiplex PCR; TCRdb keeps in-frame clones, though not all of them. This table has over 8,500 clones, roughly 70% appearing once. Regarding this clone: Its antigen remains unknown.

The CDR3 runs 15 residues. V shed 8 bases and J shed 8 bases, with 21 bases lying between them. The germline gives CDR1 MDHEN, CDR2 SYDVKM. V is TRBV28 and J is TRBJ1-4; a weak D match, TRBD1 (6 bases). This receptor was obtained from a human donor with HPV-associated anogenital cancer. This specimen was collected from a patient who underwent chemoradiotherapy. Here the CDR3 DNA reads TGTGCCAGCCAAAGGAGGGGATCAGGGGTCGAAAAACTGTTTTTT. Amino acids: CASQRRGSGVEKLFF.